The rows below give T cell receptor beta chains drawn from one sample of a study of molecular identifiers for immune sequencing clone quantification. From the PCR reads, TCRdb called clonotypes with MiXCR, one entry per CDR3 protein. The sample lists 85,000 to 130,000 distinct CDR3 sequences, under 40% occurring once. The sample was naive CD8+ T cells from blood, with Jurkat cell RNA spiked in. All receptors derive from a human donor in good health. Some libraries in this study had Jurkat cell RNA spiked in. Both conserved end residues are part of each CDR3. The order of the fields is clone size, J gene, V gene, CDR3 protein. Expanded clones get a size class; other rows say once, few or many, or leave the size out.

>few|TRBJ2-6|TRBV21-1
CASRVIRSGANVLTF
>NA|TRBJ2-7|TRBV7-8
CASSDSSYEQYF
>NA|TRBJ2-7|TRBV7-8
CASSSGTSGSEQYF
>few|TRBJ2-7|TRBV9
CASSVGPLAGDWEQYF
>few|TRBJ2-3|TRBV4-2
CASSPPAGSSTDTQYF
>few|TRBJ2-2|TRBV6-5
CASRPGTSLTGELFF
>NA|TRBJ2-7|TRBV27
CASSLGTGGPYEQYF
>many|TRBJ2-5|TRBV28
CASSLNWQGARETQYF
>few|TRBJ1-4|TRBV28
CASSYPRQGEGIMEKLFF
>NA|TRBJ2-7|TRBV12-3/TRBV12-4
CASSRTPLEQYF
>NA|TRBJ1-5|TRBV19
CASSILGRNRYSEHQPQLF
>many|TRBJ1-5|TRBV7-9
CASSLDGQGNQPQHF
>NA|TRBJ2-7|TRBV28
CASGLSGDPGYEQYF
>few|TRBJ2-2|TRBV29-1
CSVVRRGTGELFF
>NA|TRBJ1-4|TRBV4-1
CASSQSYRGGNEKLFF
>few|TRBJ2-7|TRBV20-1
CSAREVAGGSPYEQYF
>few|TRBJ2-3|TRBV9
CASSVPTGPADTQYF